Below, one TCR beta chain is given with its context. Its antigen is still unknown. Sorting captured naive CD8 T cells as CD8+CD4-CCR7+CD45RA+. MiXCR was run by TCRdb on the PCR reads, yielding one entry per CDR3 protein. The sample has nearly 650,000 distinct CDR3 sequences, roughly 25% seen once. This entry comes from a study of molecular identifiers for immune sequencing clone quantification. General study results and limits: Jurkat TCR RNA from one cell was spiked into one million naive cells, and it was reportedly detectable there. Under 1% of molecules in naive cells, but over 99% of effector molecules, belonged to clones above 20 RNA copies.

The CDR3 contains 14 residues. Germline V gene data show CDR1 as SGHAT and CDR2 as FQNNGV. With 4 bases removed from V and 3 bases from J, the gap between germline ends came to 13 bases. This TCR was sampled from a human donor in good health. Some libraries in this study had Jurkat cell RNA spiked in. This chain uses TRBV11-2 with TRBJ2-7, with D maybe TRBD2 (6 bases). The material sequenced was naive CD8+ T cells from blood, with Jurkat cell RNA spiked in. Subset of the sample: FACS-sorted CD8+CD4-CCR7+CD45RA+ naive T cells. This chain's CDR3 is CASSSGLTNYEQYF. The CDR3 bases are TGTGCCAGCAGCTCGGGACTTACGAACTACGAGCAGTACTTC.